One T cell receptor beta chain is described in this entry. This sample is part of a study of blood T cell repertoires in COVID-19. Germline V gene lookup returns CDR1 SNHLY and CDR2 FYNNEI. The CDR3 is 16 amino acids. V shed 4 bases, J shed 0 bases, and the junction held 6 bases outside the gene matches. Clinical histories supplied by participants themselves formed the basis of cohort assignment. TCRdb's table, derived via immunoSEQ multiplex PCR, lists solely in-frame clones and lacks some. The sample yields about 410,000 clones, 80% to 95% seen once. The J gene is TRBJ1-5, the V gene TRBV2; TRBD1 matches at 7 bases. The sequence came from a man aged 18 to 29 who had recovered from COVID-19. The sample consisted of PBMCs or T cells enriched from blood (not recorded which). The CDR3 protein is CASSAGGAYSNQPQHF. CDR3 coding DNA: TGTGCCAGCAGTGCAGGGGGTGCCTATAGCAATCAGCCCCAGCATTTT.